Each of the 15 T cell receptor beta chains below was sequenced from the same sample in a study of cytomegalovirus exposure and HLA in healthy donors. The PCR had 60 Vbeta and 13 Jbeta primers. The table came from immunoSEQ multiplex PCR; TCRdb's copy has only in-frame clones and leaves some out. The sample yields about 100,000 clones, over 70% seen once. Source material: PBMCs. These TCRs come from a man between 45 and 60 years old in good health and CMV-seronegative.

This rearrangement joins TRBV7-2 to TRBJ2-3, with 12 positions matching TRBD2. Germline V gene lookup returns CDR1 SGHTA and CDR2 FQGNSA. CDR3 length equals 16 residues. V was clipped by 4 bases and J by 3 bases; unmatched bases: 5. CDR3 nucleotides: TGTGCCAGCAGCTGGATGACTAGCGGGAGTACAGATACGCAGTATTTT. Translation gives CASSWMTSGSTDTQYF. Full variable domain (outside the CDR3, taken from reference TRBV7-2 and TRBJ2-3): GAGVSQSPSNKVTEKGKDVELRCDPISGHTALYWYRQSLGQGLEFLIYFQGNSAPDKSGLPSDRFSAERTGGSVSTLTIQRTQQEDSAVYLCASSWMTSGSTDTQYFGPGTRLTVL.

The chain recombines TRBV4-2 with TRBJ2-3; no clear D gene. CDR3 length equals 16 residues. Germline CDR1 LGHNA, CDR2 YNFKEQ. V was clipped by 4 bases and J by 0 bases, with 14 bases between them. The CDR3 coding sequence is TGTGCCAGCAGCCCATCACAACCACCAAGCACAGATACGCAGTATTTT. Its protein product is CASSPSQPPSTDTQYF.

Points on this clone: Relative to the germline gene, one junction end is altered; a read error may explain this. The chain couples TRBV7-9 to TRBJ2-1; tentative D call: TRBD1 (5 bases). CDR1 and CDR2 (germline): SEHNR, FQNEAQ (reference sequence). This CDR3 is 12 amino acids long. CDR3 nucleotide sequence: TGTTCCAGCAGCTTCAGGGCCAATGAGCAGTTCTTC. Translating it yields CSSSFRANEQFF.

The chain joins TRBV28 to TRBJ2-5; 11 bases map to TRBD1. This CDR3 comprises 16 residues. CDR1 and CDR2 from the germline V gene are MDHEN and SYDVKM. Trimming cost V 5 bases and J 2 bases; bases outside gene matches: 7. The CDR3 loop reads CASSEPGQGGQETQYF. The CDR3 region has the DNA TGTGCCAGCAGTGAACCGGGACAGGGGGGACAAGAGACCCAGTACTTC.

This clone was observed a single time. This chain uses TRBV4-3 with TRBJ2-7, with a weak D call TRBD1 (6 bases). V was cut by 4 bases and J by 0 bases, with 10 bases left in between. Looked up from germline, CDR1 is LGHNA and CDR2 is YSLEER. The CDR3 extends over 14 amino acids. This chain's CDR3 is CASSLLGGSYEQYF. CDR3 sequence (DNA): TGCGCCAGCAGCCTCCTAGGGGGCTCCTACGAGCAGTACTTC.

V is TRBV6-4 and J is TRBJ2-6, with 8 bases that match TRBD1. This CDR3 comprises 14 residues. Trimming removed 8 bases from V and 2 bases from J; junction bases left unmatched: 2. Germline V gene sequence: CDR1 MRHNA, CDR2 SNTAGT. CDR3 amino acids: CASPTGAGANVLTF. CDR3 DNA: TGTGCCAGCCCGACAGGGGCTGGGGCCAACGTCCTGACTTTC.

V usage is TRBV6-1 and J usage is TRBJ2-7, with 8 nucleotides matching TRBD2. V was clipped by 4 bases and J by 0 bases; unmatched bases: 5. The CDR3 is 15 residues long. Germline CDR1 is MNHNS and CDR2 is SASEGT. The CDR3 DNA follows: TGTGCCAGCAGTGTGATAGCGGGGAGCTCCTACGAGCAGTACTTC. Protein sequence: CASSVIAGSSYEQYF.

The chain is built from TRBV7-9 and TRBJ2-3; tentatively, D is TRBD1 (5 bases). Germline CDR1 reads SEHNR; CDR2 reads FQNEAQ (reference sequence). V shed 5 bases and J shed 2 bases, with 11 bases lying between them. The CDR3 totals 14 residues. The CDR3 sequence: CASSLTGPTDTQYF. The CDR3 coding sequence is TGTGCCAGCAGCCTAACAGGACCCACAGATACGCAGTATTTT.

This chain uses TRBV15 with TRBJ1-3, with D possibly TRBD1 on 5 matching bases. V lost 6 bases and J lost 0, with 15 bases in between. Germline V gene data show CDR1 as LNHNV and CDR2 as YYDKDF (reference sequence). This CDR3 region has 16 residues. This CDR3 reads CATSPTGGISGNTIYF. CDR3 nucleotide sequence: TGTGCCACCAGTCCAACCGGGGGGATCTCTGGAAACACCATATATTTT. Full variable domain (remainder filled in from reference TRBV15 and TRBJ1-3): DAMVIQNPRYQVTQFGKPVTLSCSQTLNHNVMYWYQQKSSQAPKLLFHYYDKDFNNEADTPDNFQSRRPNTSFCFLDIRSPGLGDTAMYLCATSPTGGISGNTIYFGEGSWLTVV.

The chain employs TRBV30 and TRBJ2-6, with a weak D call TRBD2 (5 bases). Per the germline V gene, CDR1 is GTSNPN and CDR2 is SVGIG (reference sequence). The CDR3 spans 17 residues. V gave up 1 base and J gave up 0 bases, with 13 bases separating them. In nucleotides, the CDR3 is TGTGCCTGGAGTGAGGGAGCTCTCTCCTCTGGGGCCAACGTCCTGACTTTC. Translation: CAWSEGALSSGANVLTF.

The V call is TRBV30, the J call TRBJ1-6; D perhaps matches TRBD1 (5 bases). From germline, CDR1 is GTSNPN and CDR2 SVGIG (reference sequence). Trimming left V 6 bases short and J 4 bases short, with 16 bases between. This CDR3 spans 15 amino acids. The CDR3 region has the DNA TGTGCCTGCCGAAGGGGCGGGGGTTATAATTCACCCCTCCACTTT. It translates to CACRRGGGYNSPLHF.

V gene TRBV5-1 combines with J gene TRBJ1-3; D remains unclear. The ends were cut back, 0 bases at V and 6 bases at J, with 10 bases in the middle. The CDR3 is 14 amino acids. Germline V CDR1 and CDR2: SGHRS, YFSETQ. CDR3 sequence: CASSLETRSNTIYF. The DNA of the CDR3 is TGCGCCAGCAGCTTGGAAACACGCTCAAACACCATATATTTT.

This clone has only a few counts. This chain joins TRBV30 and TRBJ2-1, with 7 bases fitting TRBD2. Germline CDR1 GTSNPN, CDR2 SVGIG (reference sequence). The CDR3 is 16 amino acids. V gave up 0 bases and J gave up 4 bases; unmatched junction bases: 9. This chain's CDR3 is CAWSVGLGVQYNEQFF. Here the CDR3 DNA reads TGTGCCTGGAGTGTTGGACTAGGGGTCCAATACAATGAGCAGTTCTTC. Combining the CDR3 with reference TRBV30 and TRBJ2-1 gives the whole variable domain SQTIHQWPATLVQPVGSPLSLECTVEGTSNPNLYWYRQAAGRGLQLLFYSVGIGQISSEVPQNLSASRPQDRQFILSSKKLLLSDSGFYLCAWSVGLGVQYNEQFFGPGTRLTVL.

The J gene is TRBJ1-4, the V gene TRBV6-6; TRBD1 matches at 7 bases. The length of the CDR3 is 15 residues. Germline lookup yields CDR1 MNHNY and CDR2 SVGAGI (reference sequence). The junction had 14 bases not matched to a gene; V was cut back by 5 bases and J by 11 bases. This chain's CDR3 is CASSPGTTGEDKLFF. CDR3 nucleotides: TGTGCCAGCAGTCCCGGTACTACAGGGGAAGACAAACTGTTTTTT.

The chain carries TRBV28 and TRBJ2-2; 9 positions agree with TRBD2. The junction had 17 bases not matched to a gene; V was cut back by 7 bases and J by 5 bases. The CDR3 is 18 residues long. Germline-derived CDR1 and CDR2 are MDHEN and SYDVKM. The CDR3 is CASIPLDSGRGITGELFF. The CDR3 DNA is TGTGCCAGCATCCCCTTAGATAGCGGGAGAGGAATTACCGGGGAGCTGTTTTTT.